A selection of T cell receptor beta chains follows, all from one sample in a study of cytomegalovirus exposure and HLA in healthy donors. Repertoires were generated with immunoSEQ multiplex PCR, while TCRdb's copy carries only in-frame clones and drops some. The sample lists approximately 100,000 clones, 80% to 90% occurring once. The sequenced sample consisted of PBMCs. The receptor source for this set is a woman under 30 in good health and CMV-seronegative. Both conserved end residues are part of each CDR3. Fields, in order: D gene, V gene, clone size, J gene, CDR3 DNA, CDR3 protein. A D gene is named only where the DNA matches it firmly. Rows give clone size only sometimes, using once, few, many, or a class for an expanded clone.

D: TRBD2; V: TRBV5-4; size: .; J: TRBJ2-5; DNA: TGTGCCAGCACCAGACTAGCGGGAGGCCCTGAGGAGACCCAGTACTTC; CDR3: CASTRLAGGPEETQYF
D: .; V: TRBV5-1; size: .; J: TRBJ1-2; DNA: TGCGCCAGCAGCTTTCGGGTTAAGGAAAGCTACACCTTC; CDR3: CASSFRVKESYTF
D: TRBD1; V: TRBV6-5; size: .; J: TRBJ2-5; DNA: TGTGCCAGCAGCCATACGGACAGGGAGAAAGAGACCCAGTACTTC; CDR3: CASSHTDREKETQYF
D: .; V: TRBV28; size: .; J: TRBJ1-5; DNA: TGTGCCAGCAGTTTACGCAGGGGCCCCAATCAGCCCCAGCATTTT; CDR3: CASSLRRGPNQPQHF
D: .; V: TRBV28; size: .; J: TRBJ1-5; DNA: TGTGCCAGCAGTTTAGCGGGAACCCCCATTAATAGCAATCAGCCCCAGCATTTT; CDR3: CASSLAGTPINSNQPQHF
D: TRBD1; V: TRBV5-1; size: .; J: TRBJ1-2; DNA: TGCGCCAGCAGCCTTGATCGGACAGGGGATTTTTTTGGCTACACCTTC; CDR3: CASSLDRTGDFFGYTF
D: .; V: TRBV18; size: once; J: TRBJ2-2; DNA: TGTGCCAGCTCACCACGCTTGAGGACACAAAGGCACACCGGGGAGCTGTTTTTT; CDR3: CASSPRLRTQRHTGELFF
D: TRBD2; V: TRBV14; size: .; J: TRBJ2-2; DNA: TGTGCCAGCAGCCAAGATAAGGGGAGGGTCACCGGGGAGCTGTTTTTT; CDR3: CASSQDKGRVTGELFF
D: .; V: TRBV5-6; size: .; J: TRBJ1-3; DNA: TGTGCCAGCAGCGGGGAGGACTCTGGAAACACCATATATTTT; CDR3: CASSGEDSGNTIYF
D: .; V: TRBV6-5; size: .; J: TRBJ2-7; DNA: TGTGCCAGCAGTTACTCGGAGGAAACCTACGAGCAGTACTTC; CDR3: CASSYSEETYEQYF
D: TRBD1; V: TRBV10-3; size: .; J: TRBJ2-7; DNA: TGTGCCATCAGTGAGGGGGACAGGGAAACCTACGAGCAGTACTTC; CDR3: CAISEGDRETYEQYF
D: .; V: TRBV4-1; size: .; J: TRBJ2-1; DNA: TGCGCCAGCAGCCAAGGACTGGGACTGTGGAATGAGCAGTTCTTC; CDR3: CASSQGLGLWNEQFF
D: TRBD1; V: TRBV19; size: .; J: TRBJ1-1; DNA: TGTGCCAGTAGAAAGACAGGGGGGAACACTGAAGCTTTCTTT; CDR3: CASRKTGGNTEAFF
D: .; V: TRBV21-1; size: .; J: TRBJ1-2; DNA: TGTGCCAGCAGCAAGCCGGGACAGACTAACTATGGCTACACCTTC; CDR3: CASSKPGQTNYGYTF
D: .; V: TRBV27; size: .; J: TRBJ2-7; DNA: TGTGCCAGCAGTTCCCGCGGGGTAACCTACGAGCAGTACTTC; CDR3: CASSSRGVTYEQYF
D: TRBD1; V: TRBV7-2; size: few; J: TRBJ2-7; DNA: TGTGCCAGCAGCTTAGGGGGACAGGCGACCTACGAGCAGTACTTC; CDR3: CASSLGGQATYEQYF
D: TRBD2; V: TRBV11-2; size: .; J: TRBJ2-5; DNA: TGTGCCAGCAAACCCCCCCCGGGGGGGGCCTGGGAGACCCAGTACTTC; CDR3: CASKPPPGGAWETQYF
D: .; V: TRBV7-8; size: .; J: TRBJ2-7; DNA: TGTGCCAGCAGCTCACAGGGAGACTCCTACGAGCAGTACTTC; CDR3: CASSSQGDSYEQYF
D: TRBD2; V: TRBV2; size: .; J: TRBJ2-3; DNA: TGTGCCAGCAGTGAAGGACTAGCGGGGGGGGGACCAGATACGCAGTATTTT; CDR3: CASSEGLAGGGPDTQYF
D: TRBD2; V: TRBV10-2; size: .; J: TRBJ2-5; DNA: TGCGCCAGCAGTGCGGGGGGGCGAGAGACCCAGTACTTC; CDR3: CASSAGGRETQYF
D: TRBD1; V: TRBV11-2; size: .; J: TRBJ2-7; DNA: TGTGCCAGCAGCTCCCGAAGGGACAGGGGTTCCTACGAGCAGTACTTC; CDR3: CASSSRRDRGSYEQYF
D: .; V: TRBV9; size: .; J: TRBJ1-6; DNA: TGTGCCAGCAGCGTAGGGCAGGGCAATTCACCCCTCCACTTT; CDR3: CASSVGQGNSPLHF
D: TRBD2; V: TRBV7-9; size: .; J: TRBJ2-5; DNA: TGTGCCAGCAGCTCACGACTAGCCCAAGAGACCCAGTACTTC; CDR3: CASSSRLAQETQYF
D: .; V: TRBV28; size: .; J: TRBJ1-5; DNA: TGTGCCAGCAGTCCCGGGGAGGGAAATCAGCCCCAGCATTTT; CDR3: CASSPGEGNQPQHF
D: .; V: TRBV11-2; size: .; J: TRBJ1-1; DNA: TGTGCCAGCAGCTTAAGCGGGGGGAACACTGAAGCTTTCTTT; CDR3: CASSLSGGNTEAFF
D: .; V: TRBV21-1; size: .; J: TRBJ2-7; DNA: TGTGCCAGCAGCATACGGGACAGCCCCGCCGAGCAGTACTTC; CDR3: CASSIRDSPAEQYF
D: .; V: TRBV4-3; size: .; J: TRBJ2-1; DNA: TGCGCCAGCAGCCAAGACGGGGGTGGGTCCTACAATGAGCAGTTCTTC; CDR3: CASSQDGGGSYNEQFF
D: .; V: TRBV9; size: .; J: TRBJ2-3; DNA: TGTGCCAGCAGCGTCAGGGTGGACACAGATACGCAGTATTTT; CDR3: CASSVRVDTDTQYF
D: TRBD1; V: TRBV6-1; size: .; J: TRBJ1-2; DNA: TGTGCCAGCAGTGAAGCGATGGACAGGGCCCATGGCTACACCTTC; CDR3: CASSEAMDRAHGYTF
D: .; V: TRBV7-9; size: .; J: TRBJ1-1; DNA: TGTGCCAGCAGCCCTAGAGGCTCCGAAGCTTTCTTT; CDR3: CASSPRGSEAFF
D: TRBD1; V: TRBV19; size: .; J: TRBJ1-3; DNA: TGTGCCAGTAGTCTGACAGGGACGCTGGGAAACACCATATATTTT; CDR3: CASSLTGTLGNTIYF